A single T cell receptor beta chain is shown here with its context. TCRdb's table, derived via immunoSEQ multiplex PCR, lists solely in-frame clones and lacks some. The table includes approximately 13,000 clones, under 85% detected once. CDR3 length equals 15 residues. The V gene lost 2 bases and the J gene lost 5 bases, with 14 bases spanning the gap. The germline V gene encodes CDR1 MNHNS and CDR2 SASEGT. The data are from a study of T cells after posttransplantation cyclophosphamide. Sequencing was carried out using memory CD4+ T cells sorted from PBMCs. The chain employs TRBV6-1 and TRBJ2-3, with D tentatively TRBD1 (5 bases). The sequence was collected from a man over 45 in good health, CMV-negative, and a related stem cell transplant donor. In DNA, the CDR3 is TGTGCCAGCAGTGAATCGCCTAGGGGTATAGATACGCAGTATTTT. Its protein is CASSESPRGIDTQYF.